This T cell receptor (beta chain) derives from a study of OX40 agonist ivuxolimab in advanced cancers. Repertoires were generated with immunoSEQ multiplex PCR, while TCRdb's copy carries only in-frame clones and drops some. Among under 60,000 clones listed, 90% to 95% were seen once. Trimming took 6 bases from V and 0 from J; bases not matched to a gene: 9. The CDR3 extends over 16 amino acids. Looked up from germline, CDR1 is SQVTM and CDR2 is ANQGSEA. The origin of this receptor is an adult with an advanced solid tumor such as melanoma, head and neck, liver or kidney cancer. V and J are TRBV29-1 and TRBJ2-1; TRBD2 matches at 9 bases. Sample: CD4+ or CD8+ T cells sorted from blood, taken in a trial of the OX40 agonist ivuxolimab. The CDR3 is CSVGFLSGSSYNEQFF. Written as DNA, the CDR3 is TGCAGCGTAGGATTCCTTAGCGGGAGCTCCTACAATGAGCAGTTCTTC.